The 14 T cell receptor beta chains given below trace back to one sample, sequenced in a study of T cell responses to AZD1222 COVID-19 vaccine. TCRdb's table, derived via immunoSEQ multiplex PCR, lists solely in-frame clones and lacks some. The data show about 99,000 clones, with 91% seen just once and 45% to 50% held by the top ten. The sequencing here drew on peripheral blood, taken on day 0 of AZD1222 vaccination. The receptors were gathered from an adult in good health.

In nucleotides, the CDR3 is TGTGCCAGCAGCCAAGGGGTTGACAATTCACCCCTCCACTTT. This translates into CASSQGVDNSPLHF. The rearrangement links TRBV3-1 (or the pseudogene TRBV3-2) to TRBJ1-6; D is unclear. The CDR3 is 14 residues long. Trimming took off 1 base at V and 7 bases at J, with 8 bases between the two ends. Germline-derived CDR1 and CDR2 are LGHDT and YNNKEL (reference sequence).

The V and J genes are TRBV28 and TRBJ2-1, with 9 bases fitting TRBD1. From germline, CDR1 is MDHEN and CDR2 SYDVKM. With V trimmed by 6 bases and J by 6 bases, 12 bases remained unmatched. The CDR3 length is 16 residues. The DNA of the CDR3 is TGTGCCAGCAGCCCTCCTCAACAGGGGGCAGTCAATGAGCAGTTCTTC. As protein: CASSPPQQGAVNEQFF.

The gene calls are TRBV14 and TRBJ2-1; 7 nucleotides match TRBD2. Trimming removed 0 bases from V and 16 bases from J; junction bases left unmatched: 6. The CDR3 runs 12 residues. Per germline, CDR1 SGHDN and CDR2 FVKESK. The CDR3 DNA is TGTGCCAGCAGCCAAGACGGCGGACTAGTATTCTTC. Translation: CASSQDGGLVFF. The full variable domain, in which reference TRBV14 and TRBJ2-1 provide the parts outside the CDR3, is EAGVTQFPSHSVIEKGQTVTLRCDPISGHDNLYWYRRVMGKEIKFLLHFVKESKQDESGMPNNRFLAERTGGTYSTLKVQPAELEDSGVYFCASSQDGGLVFFGPGTRLTVL.

This clone was found once. The gene calls are TRBV7-9 and TRBJ1-2, with TRBD1 matching over 7 bases. V shed 5 bases, J shed 6 bases, and the junction held 9 bases outside the gene matches. CDR3 size: 14 residues. Germline V gene sequence: CDR1 SEHNR, CDR2 FQNEAQ (reference sequence). As DNA, the CDR3 is TGTGCCAGCAGCATTACAGGGGTAGTACATGGCTACACCTTC. Protein: CASSITGVVHGYTF. Based on the CDR3 plus reference TRBV7-9 and TRBJ1-2, the full variable domain is DTGVSQNPRHKITKRGQNVTFRCDPISEHNRLYWYRQTLGQGPEFLTYFQNEAQLEKSRLLSDRFSAERPKGSFSTLEIQRTEQGDSAMYLCASSITGVVHGYTFGSGTRLTVV.

The chain employs TRBV27 and TRBJ2-7, with TRBD1 matching 8 bases. The CDR3 sequence is 15 residues long. Germline V lookup: CDR1 MNHEY, CDR2 SMNVEV (reference sequence). The V gene end was trimmed by 1 base and the J gene end by 4 bases; junction bases not matched to a gene: 6. The CDR3 here is CASSLLGTGSYEQYF. Here the CDR3 DNA reads TGTGCCAGCAGTTTATTAGGGACAGGTTCTTACGAGCAGTACTTC.

V and J are TRBV18 and TRBJ2-1; tentative D call: TRBD2 (6 bases). The CDR3 sequence is 13 residues long. Trimming cost V 5 bases and J 8 bases, with 13 bases left between them. Germline lookup yields CDR1 KGHSH and CDR2 LQKENI. CDR3: CASSATPGDEQFF. CDR3 nucleotide sequence: TGTGCCAGCTCAGCGACCCCGGGGGATGAGCAGTTCTTC.

CDR3 coding DNA: TGTGCCAGCAGCTTAGTCCCACTCCTCGTGGCTCCCAACTCCTACGAGCAGTACTTC. It encodes CASSLVPLLVAPNSYEQYF. The genes are TRBV7-2 and TRBJ2-7; D gene ambiguous. This CDR3 has 19 amino acids. Trimming took off 1 base at V and 0 bases at J, with 22 bases between the two ends. In germline, CDR1 is SGHTA, CDR2 FQGNSA.

The genes are TRBV27 and TRBJ2-1; the D gene is possibly TRBD2 (6 bases). The germline gives CDR1 MNHEY, CDR2 SMNVEV (reference sequence). CDR3 length: 15 amino acids. Trimming left V 3 bases short and J 6 bases short, with 15 bases between. CDR3 region: CASSLAGGLGNEQFF. The CDR3 nucleotides read TGTGCCAGCAGTTTGGCAGGAGGGCTGGGCAATGAGCAGTTCTTC.

This chain links TRBV4-3 with TRBJ1-2; 10 nucleotides line up with TRBD1. Germline V gene sequence: CDR1 LGHNA, CDR2 YSLEER. V was clipped by 1 base and J by 3 bases; unmatched bases: 2. The CDR3 sequence is 15 residues long. In DNA form, the CDR3 reads TGCGCCAGCAGCCAAGGACAGGGGGCATACTATGGCTACACCTTC. Its translation is CASSQGQGAYYGYTF.

The genes are TRBV6-5 and TRBJ2-1; D is tentatively TRBD1 or TRBD2 (6 bases each). V was pared by 0 bases and J by 5 bases, with 11 bases between. This CDR3 comprises 15 residues. Germline values: CDR1 MNHEY, CDR2 SVGAGI. CDR3 bases: TGTGCCAGCAGTTACTCATTCGGGGGCAACAATGAGCAGTTCTTC. Amino acid sequence: CASSYSFGGNNEQFF.

A single count supports this clone. The chain carries TRBV6-5 and TRBJ2-7, with 11 bases lining up with TRBD2. The CDR3 runs to 15 residues. Losses at the gene ends were 6 bases for V and 2 bases for J; bases not matched to a gene: 6. CDR1 and CDR2 from the germline V gene are MNHEY and SVGAGI. CDR3 sequence: CASSPGLAEAYEQYF. In DNA, the CDR3 is TGTGCCAGCAGCCCGGGACTAGCGGAAGCCTACGAGCAGTACTTC.

The rearrangement links TRBV7-9 to TRBJ1-3, with D possibly being TRBD1 (5 bases). The CDR3 sequence is 19 residues long. Trimming took 3 bases from V and 1 from J, leaving 22 bases between them. The germline V gene encodes CDR1 SEHNR and CDR2 FQNEAQ (reference sequence). The CDR3 sequence is CASSFSLGEGSSSGNTIYF. The CDR3 nucleotides are TGTGCCAGCAGCTTCTCCCTTGGGGAGGGGTCCAGTTCTGGAAACACCATATATTTT.

This clone was seen more than once but under ten times. The chain is built from TRBV2 and TRBJ2-7; 9 bases map to TRBD1. This CDR3 spans 14 amino acids. CDR1 is SNHLY and CDR2 is FYNNEI in the germline V gene. Trimming removed 8 bases from V and 4 bases from J; junction bases left unmatched: 9. The CDR3 bases are TGTGCCAGCCGACGGGACAGGGTGACTTACGAGCAGTACTTC. The encoded protein is CASRRDRVTYEQYF. The full variable domain, in which reference TRBV2 and TRBJ2-7 provide the parts outside the CDR3, is EPEVTQTPSHQVTQMGQEVILRCVPISNHLYFYWYRQILGQKVEFLVSFYNNEISEKSEIFDDQFSVERPDGSNFTLKIRSTKLEDSAMYFCASRRDRVTYEQYFGPGTRLTVT.

This sequence joins TRBV6-5 and TRBJ1-2; 12 bases fit TRBD1. The ends lost 4 bases at V and 2 bases at J; junction bases unmatched: 5. Germline lookup yields CDR1 MNHEY and CDR2 SVGAGI. The CDR3 contains 16 residues. The CDR3 DNA sequence: TGTGCCAGCAGTTCGAGGGGACAGGGGGCGAACTATGGCTACACCTTC. Encoded protein: CASSSRGQGANYGYTF.